One T cell receptor (beta chain) is described in this entry. This sample was included in a study of shared clonotypes between healthy human individuals. The CDR3 has 16 amino acids. The germline V and J ends were trimmed by 2 bases and 0 bases, with 12 bases remaining between them. Germline CDR1 is SGHNT and CDR2 is YYREEE (reference sequence). Sequencing was performed with immunoSEQ multiplex PCR; in TCRdb, only in-frame clones are kept and a portion is missing. This repertoire shows a few million clones, more than 90% found once; its top ten account for around 0.13%. This chain uses TRBV5-4 with TRBJ1-3, with D possibly matching TRBD1 (5 bases). The receptor's source is a man between 18 and 35 years old in good health. Sequenced input: naive CD4+ T cells sorted from blood. As to subset: CD45RA+ positively selected. The CDR3 region is CASSFGRGLSGNTIYF. CDR3 nucleotides: TGTGCCAGCAGCTTCGGGCGGGGCCTCTCTGGAAACACCATATATTTT.